This passage covers 29 T cell receptor beta chains from one sample sequenced in a study of preoperative IRX-2 immunotherapy in early breast cancer (dated by TCRdb to between 2019 and 2020). Per the publication, the treatment or condition label means: preoperative locoregional IRX-2 cytokine immunotherapy. The library was built by means of the immunoSEQ multiplex PCR assay. TCRdb mirrors the immuneACCESS table, restricted to in-frame sequences. Some clones are absent from its copies; in checked studies, under half trace to an unresolved V gene, and the reason for the others is unknown. Across this sample there are approximately 98,000 clones, with roughly 89% seen only once. In total, the top ten clones hold roughly 1.9% of the sample. Here the sequenced sample was tumor tissue, taken after IRX-2 immunotherapy. The receptors originated from a human donor with breast cancer.

CDR3 loop: CASSIDRTRVEAVQYF. The CDR3 DNA is TGTGCCAGTAGTATAGATCGAACCAGAGTTGAAGCGGTGCAGTACTTC. This sequence joins TRBV19 and TRBJ2-7; possible D gene TRBD2, 5 bases. V was trimmed by 0 bases and J by 9 bases, leaving 21 bases between them. The CDR3 is 16 amino acids. Germline V gene lookup returns CDR1 LNHDA and CDR2 SQIVND (reference sequence).

The genes are TRBV6-8 and TRBJ1-6; D is unclear. The CDR3 loop spans 15 amino acids. Germline V CDR1 and CDR2: MNHGY, SAAAGT. V was clipped by 4 bases and J by 4 bases, with 11 bases between them. The CDR3 region is CASSSGPLYNSPLHF. In nucleotides, the CDR3 is TGTGCCAGCAGTTCGGGTCCGCTTTATAATTCACCCCTCCACTTT.

The chain combines TRBV23-1 with TRBJ2-3, with 10 bases that match TRBD1. TRBV23-1 is annotated as an ORF whose role is uncertain. V trimming: 6 bases; J trimming: 6 bases; junction bases outside the gene matches: 9. CDR3 length: 15 amino acids. For the CDR3, the DNA is TGCGCCAGCAGAACTGTGGACAGGGGGGTGGATACGCAGTATTTT. Amino acids: CASRTVDRGVDTQYF.

The V and J genes are TRBV4-1 and TRBJ1-3; D call uncertain. CDR1 and CDR2 from the germline V gene are MGHRA and YSYEKL. The CDR3 is 14 amino acids. With 2 bases removed from V and 4 bases from J, the gap between germline ends came to 9 bases. The CDR3 DNA reads TGCGCCAGCAGCCAAACGGGTCTGGGAAACACCATATATTTT. Translation: CASSQTGLGNTIYF.

This clone was observed a handful of times. V usage is TRBV28 and J usage is TRBJ1-5; 9 positions match TRBD1. This CDR3 has 13 residues. Germline CDR1 and CDR2: MDHEN and SYDVKM. J gave up 4 bases and V 5 bases, and 0 bases lay outside the gene matches. The CDR3 spells CASSGTGNQPQHF. The CDR3 DNA sequence: TGTGCCAGCAGTGGGACAGGGAATCAGCCCCAGCATTTT.

The rearrangement joins TRBV6-8 to TRBJ2-3, with 12 bases lining up with TRBD1. Germline CDR1 MNHGY, CDR2 SAAAGT. After removal of 0 bases from V and 6 bases from J, the junction contained 7 bases not matched to a gene. The CDR3 extends over 17 amino acids. The CDR3 region has the DNA TGTGCCAGCAGTTACTCTCGGGGACAGGGGGCGCGTGATACGCAGTATTTT. Translation: CASSYSRGQGARDTQYF.

This clone was seen only a few times. This sequence joins TRBV19 and TRBJ1-5; 8 bases are a match to TRBD1. The CDR3 length is 16 residues. J gave up 0 bases and V 4 bases, and 5 bases lay outside the gene matches. In germline, CDR1 is LNHDA, CDR2 SQIVND (reference sequence). This chain's CDR3 is CASSTGQGNSNQPQHF. CDR3 bases: TGTGCCAGTAGTACCGGACAGGGAAATAGCAATCAGCCCCAGCATTTT.

The chain links TRBV19 to TRBJ2-1; TRBD2 matches at 11 bases. The length of the CDR3 is 15 residues. The germline V gene encodes CDR1 LNHDA and CDR2 SQIVND (reference sequence). The V and J ends lost 9 bases and 5 bases, in that order; junction bases with no gene match: 9. The CDR3 is CASFDLAGGDNEQFF. The CDR3, as DNA: TGTGCCAGCTTCGACCTAGCGGGAGGTGACAATGAGCAGTTCTTC. Variable domain in full (rest from reference TRBV19 and TRBJ2-1): DGGITQSPKYLFRKEGQNVTLSCEQNLNHDAMYWYRQDPGQGLRLIYYSQIVNDFQKGDIAEGYSVSREKKESFPLTVTSAQKNPTAFYLCASFDLAGGDNEQFFGPGTRLTVL.

In nucleotides, the CDR3 is TGTGCCAGCAGCTTACAGGGTACTAATGAAAAACTGTTTTTT. This encodes CASSLQGTNEKLFF. This chain connects TRBV7-6 to TRBJ1-4; perhaps TRBD1 as D (5 bases). Germline values: CDR1 SGHVS, CDR2 FNYEAQ. The CDR3 spans 14 residues. V shed 2 bases and J shed 2 bases, with 6 bases lying between them.

The chain has TRBV14 and TRBJ1-2, with D unresolved. The V gene lost 0 bases and the J gene lost 4 bases, with 12 bases spanning the gap. This CDR3 region has 15 residues. CDR1 and CDR2 from the germline V gene are SGHDN and FVKESK. The CDR3: CASSQDEVLAYGYTF. DNA for the CDR3: TGTGCCAGCAGCCAAGATGAAGTTCTAGCCTATGGCTACACCTTC.

The chain links TRBV6-8 to TRBJ1-5; weak D call: TRBD1 (5 bases). The CDR3 is 14 amino acids. CDR1 and CDR2 from the germline V gene are MNHGY and SAAAGT. Trimming took off 7 bases at V and 1 base at J, with 11 bases between the two ends. The CDR3 here is CASTARGSNQPQHF. In nucleotides, the CDR3 is TGTGCCAGCACCGCAAGGGGAAGCAATCAGCCCCAGCATTTT.

The rearrangement uses TRBV5-1 and TRBJ2-1, with D perhaps TRBD2 (6 bases). CDR1 and CDR2 (germline): SGHRS, YFSETQ. CDR3 length: 16 residues. With 0 bases removed from V and 6 bases from J, the gap between germline ends came to 16 bases. CDR3 residues: CASSLGRLGEANEQFF. The CDR3 DNA follows: TGCGCCAGCAGCTTGGGTAGACTAGGGGAGGCCAATGAGCAGTTCTTC.

The V gene is TRBV19, the J gene TRBJ2-7; D gene ambiguous. The V gene lost 6 bases and the J gene lost 5 bases, with 14 bases spanning the gap. The length of the CDR3 is 13 residues. From germline, CDR1 is LNHDA and CDR2 SQIVND (reference sequence). The CDR3 DNA reads as TGTGCCAGTAGGGGTCCGGGTGATAACGAGCAGTACTTC. This gives the protein CASRGPGDNEQYF.

On this clone itself: Other nucleotide sequences in the sample specify the same CDR3. V is TRBV29-1 and J is TRBJ1-1; no clear D gene. The CDR3 totals 13 residues. V was clipped by 3 bases and J by 0 bases, with 8 bases between them. The germline CDR1 and CDR2 sequences are SQVTM and ANQGSEA. The CDR3 region has the DNA TGCAGCGTTGAGGGCAGGTTGAACACTGAAGCTTTCTTT. This codes for CSVEGRLNTEAFF.

V gene TRBV30 combines with J gene TRBJ2-1; 16 bases line up with TRBD2. After removal of 5 bases from V and 9 bases from J, the junction contained 4 bases not matched to a gene. The CDR3 loop spans 14 amino acids. Germline loops: CDR1 GTSNPN, CDR2 SVGIG (reference sequence). The CDR3: CAWGTSGRAVEQFF. DNA for the CDR3: TGTGCCTGGGGGACTAGCGGGAGGGCCGTTGAGCAGTTCTTC.

In its sample, this clone was seen once. The rearrangement joins TRBV28 to TRBJ2-7; TRBD1 aligns across 11 bases. After removal of 6 bases from V and 1 base from J, the junction contained 2 bases not matched to a gene. The germline CDR1 and CDR2 sequences are MDHEN and SYDVKM. CDR3 length: 14 amino acids. This CDR3 reads CASSWDRGSYEQYF. The CDR3 DNA reads TGTGCCAGCAGCTGGGACAGGGGGTCCTACGAGCAGTACTTC. The complete variable domain, with remaining parts taken from reference TRBV28 and TRBJ2-7, reads DVKVTQSSRYLVKRTGEKVFLECVQDMDHENMFWYRQDPGLGLRLIYFSYDVKMKEKGDIPEGYSVSREKKERFSLILESASTNQTSMYLCASSWDRGSYEQYFGPGTRLTVT.

This clone was counted between two and nine times. This sequence joins TRBV12-5 and TRBJ1-3, with D tentatively TRBD1 (6 bases). The CDR3 totals 16 residues. Per the germline V gene, CDR1 is LGHNT and CDR2 is FRNRAP. CDR3 bases: TGTGCCAGCTCCCTCGTCCCGACAGGCTCTGGAAACACCATATATTTT. Amino acid sequence: CASSLVPTGSGNTIYF. The full variable domain, in which reference TRBV12-5 and TRBJ1-3 provide the parts outside the CDR3, is DARVTQTPRHKVTEMGQEVTMRCQPILGHNTVFWYRQTMMQGLELLAYFRNRAPLDDSGMPKDRFSAEMPDATLATLKIQPSEPRDSAVYFCASSLVPTGSGNTIYFGEGSWLTVV.

The CDR3 region is CASLSGWNTEAFF. The CDR3 DNA reads TGTGCCAGTCTATCGGGGTGGAACACTGAAGCTTTCTTT. This sequence joins TRBV19 and TRBJ1-1; no reliable D call. The CDR3 has 13 residues. Between the trimmed V and J ends, which lost 8 bases and 1 base, there was a span of 11 bases. The germline V gene has CDR1 LNHDA and CDR2 SQIVND (reference sequence).

This clone appeared a few times. The chain uses TRBV5-1 and TRBJ1-6; TRBD1 is a possible D gene (5 bases). The CDR3 is made up of 18 amino acids. Between the trimmed V and J ends, which lost 1 base and 0 bases, there was a span of 14 bases. Germline V CDR1 and CDR2: SGHRS, YFSETQ. This chain's CDR3 is CASSLIVMGLSYNSPLHF. CDR3 DNA sequence: TGCGCCAGCAGCTTGATCGTGATGGGGCTCTCCTATAATTCACCCCTCCACTTT.

The J gene is TRBJ2-2, the V gene TRBV6-8, with a tentative D call TRBD2 (5 bases). The CDR3 totals 12 residues. CDR1 MNHGY and CDR2 SAAAGT come from the germline V gene. V lost 6 bases, J lost 8 bases, and 10 bases lay in between. Here the CDR3 DNA reads TGTGCCAGCAGGGAGAGGGCGGGGGAGCTGTTTTTT. Its translation is CASRERAGELFF.

J is TRBJ2-3 and V is TRBV5-1; the D is unclear. V lost 0 bases, J lost 0 bases, and 11 bases lay in between. Germline V gene data show CDR1 as SGHRS and CDR2 as YFSETQ. The CDR3 contains 16 residues. CDR3 residues: CASSLVGQISTDTQYF. The DNA for the CDR3 is TGCGCCAGCAGCTTGGTAGGGCAGATTAGCACAGATACGCAGTATTTT.

This clone came up once. The chain employs TRBV6-8 and TRBJ2-3; D is unclear. CDR3 length: 14 residues. V lost 6 bases, J lost 4 bases, and 14 bases lay in between. Germline CDR1 MNHGY, CDR2 SAAAGT. CDR3 sequence reads: CASSVFYGADTQYF. CDR3 sequence (DNA): TGTGCCAGCAGCGTCTTTTATGGGGCAGATACGCAGTATTTT.

This chain uses TRBV30 with TRBJ1-1; the match to TRBD1 covers 9 bases. V lost 0 bases, J lost 4 bases, and 6 bases stayed unmatched. CDR1 is GTSNPN, CDR2 SVGIG, per germline (reference sequence). CDR3 size: 15 residues. CDR3: CAWSVRTGVGTEAFF. The CDR3 bases are TGTGCCTGGAGTGTTCGGACAGGGGTGGGCACTGAAGCTTTCTTT.

V gene TRBV18 combines with J gene TRBJ1-3, with no clear D. Trimming stripped 2 bases from V and 0 bases from J, with 17 bases between. CDR3 size: 18 residues. CDR1 and CDR2 from the germline V gene are KGHSH and LQKENI. CDR3 DNA sequence: TGTGCCAGCTCACCAAGCCTACAAAAAGGGAGCTCTGGAAACACCATATATTTT. It translates to CASSPSLQKGSSGNTIYF.

This clone appeared once. This chain links TRBV19 with TRBJ2-2, with 10 positions matching TRBD1. The CDR3 runs 15 residues. From germline, CDR1 is LNHDA and CDR2 SQIVND (reference sequence). V was pared by 1 base and J by 7 bases, with 3 bases of the junction left unmatched. CDR3 in DNA: TGTGCCAGTAGTATAGGGGGGACAGGGGACGGGGAGCTGTTTTTT. Protein sequence: CASSIGGTGDGELFF.

The genes are TRBV11-3 and TRBJ2-5; TRBD2 matches at 7 bases. The CDR3 spans 15 residues. After removal of 5 bases from V and 3 bases from J, the junction contained 9 bases not matched to a gene. The germline V gene encodes CDR1 SGHNT and CDR2 YENEEA. CDR3 DNA sequence: TGTGCCAGCAGCGCCAGCGGGACGCAAAAAGAGACCCAGTACTTC. Translated: CASSASGTQKETQYF.

As for this clone: Distinct nucleotide sequences in the sample also encode this CDR3. The V gene is TRBV28, the J gene TRBJ1-1; the D is unclear. The V end lost 2 bases, the J end lost 3 bases, and 4 bases lay between the germline ends. This CDR3 has 12 residues. Looked up from germline, CDR1 is MDHEN and CDR2 is SYDVKM. The CDR3 region is CASSLVDTEAFF. The DNA of the CDR3 is TGTGCCAGCAGTTTAGTCGACACTGAAGCTTTCTTT.

CDR3 sequence (DNA): TGTGCCAGCAGCTCCGCAGGGGCTGAAGTGGGAAACACCATATATTTT. Translation: CASSSAGAEVGNTIYF. The chain employs TRBV7-7 and TRBJ1-3; D perhaps matches TRBD1 (6 bases). The CDR3 length is 16 residues. V shed 4 bases and J shed 4 bases, with 17 bases lying between them. Germline V CDR1 and CDR2: SSHAT, FNYEAQ (reference sequence).

The rearrangement links TRBV5-1 to TRBJ2-7, with 9 bases identical to TRBD1. The J segment lost 5 bases and the V segment lost 1 base, leaving 7 bases of the junction unmatched. CDR1 is SGHRS, CDR2 YFSETQ, per germline. The CDR3 is made up of 15 amino acids. The CDR3 nucleotides read TGCGCCAGCAGCTTGACAGGACAGGGGTATAACGAGCAGTACTTC. The encoded protein is CASSLTGQGYNEQYF.